This T cell receptor beta chain was found in a study of PD-1 blockade in mismatch repair-deficient tumors. Clones were read by immunoSEQ multiplex PCR, and TCRdb kept only the in-frame ones, dropping some. The data hold about 79,000 clones, with 80% to 90% observed a single time. This clone was observed a handful of times. Between the trimmed V and J ends, which lost 1 base and 5 bases, there was a span of 6 bases. Germline CDR1 and CDR2: SGHAT and FQNNGV. The CDR3 contains 13 residues. The V gene is TRBV11-2, the J gene TRBJ2-1; D is uncertain. The source material was peripheral blood, sampled 44 weeks after starting pembrolizumab. The TCR was taken from an adult with mismatch repair-deficient cancer. The chain's CDR3 is CASSLGRNNEQFF. The CDR3 DNA sequence: TGTGCCAGCAGCTTAGGCAGGAACAATGAGCAGTTCTTC.